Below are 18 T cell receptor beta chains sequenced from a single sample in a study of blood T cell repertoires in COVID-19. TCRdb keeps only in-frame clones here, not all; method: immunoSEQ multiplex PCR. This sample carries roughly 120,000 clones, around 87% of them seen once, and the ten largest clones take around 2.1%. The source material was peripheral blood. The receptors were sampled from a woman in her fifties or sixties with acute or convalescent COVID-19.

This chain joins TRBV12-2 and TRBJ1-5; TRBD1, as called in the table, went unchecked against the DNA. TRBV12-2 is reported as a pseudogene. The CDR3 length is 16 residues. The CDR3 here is CASRLDWQNSNQPQHF. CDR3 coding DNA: TGTGCAAGTCGCTTAGATTGGCAGAATAGCAATCAGCCCCAGCATTTT.

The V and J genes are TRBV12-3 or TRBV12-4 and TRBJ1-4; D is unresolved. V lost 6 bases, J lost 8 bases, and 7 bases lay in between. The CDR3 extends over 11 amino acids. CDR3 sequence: CASSLREKLFF. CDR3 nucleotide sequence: TGTGCCAGCAGCCTGCGGGAAAAACTGTTTTTT.

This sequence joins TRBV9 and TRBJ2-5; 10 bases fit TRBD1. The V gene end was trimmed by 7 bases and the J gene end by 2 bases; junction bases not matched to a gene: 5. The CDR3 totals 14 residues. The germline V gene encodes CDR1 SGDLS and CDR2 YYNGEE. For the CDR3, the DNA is TGTGCCAGCGCACCGGGACAGGGGCAAGAGACCCAGTACTTC. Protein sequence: CASAPGQGQETQYF.

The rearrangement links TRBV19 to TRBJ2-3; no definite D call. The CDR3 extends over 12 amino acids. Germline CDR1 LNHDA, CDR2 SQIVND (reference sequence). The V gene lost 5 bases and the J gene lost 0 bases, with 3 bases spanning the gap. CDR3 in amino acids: CASSQSTDTQYF. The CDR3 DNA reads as TGTGCCAGTAGTCAGAGCACAGATACGCAGTATTTT.

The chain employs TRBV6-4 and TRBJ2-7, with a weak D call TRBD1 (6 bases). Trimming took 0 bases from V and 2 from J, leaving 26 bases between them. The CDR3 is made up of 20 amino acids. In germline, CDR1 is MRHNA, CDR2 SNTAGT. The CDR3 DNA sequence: TGTGCCAGCAGTGACTCGATAGCCGTAGAGGGGACACTGATTACCTACGAGCAGTACTTC. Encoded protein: CASSDSIAVEGTLITYEQYF.

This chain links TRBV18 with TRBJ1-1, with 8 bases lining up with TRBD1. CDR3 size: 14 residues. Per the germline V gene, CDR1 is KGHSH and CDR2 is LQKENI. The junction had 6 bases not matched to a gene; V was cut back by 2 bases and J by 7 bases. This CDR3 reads CASSPSTGGFEAFF. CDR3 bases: TGTGCCAGCTCACCATCTACAGGGGGGTTTGAAGCTTTCTTT.

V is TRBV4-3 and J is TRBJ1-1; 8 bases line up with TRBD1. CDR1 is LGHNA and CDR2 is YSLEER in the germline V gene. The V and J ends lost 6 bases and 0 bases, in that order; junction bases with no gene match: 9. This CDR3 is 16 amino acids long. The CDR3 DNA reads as TGCGCCAGCAGGCCTACTCTCAGGGGGCTGAACACTGAAGCTTTCTTT. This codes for CASRPTLRGLNTEAFF.

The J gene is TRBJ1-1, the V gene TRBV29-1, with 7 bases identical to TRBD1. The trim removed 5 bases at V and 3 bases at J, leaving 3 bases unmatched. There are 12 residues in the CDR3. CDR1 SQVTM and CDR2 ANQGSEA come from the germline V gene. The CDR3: CSVWTGYTEAFF. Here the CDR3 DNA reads TGCAGCGTTTGGACAGGTTACACTGAAGCTTTCTTT.

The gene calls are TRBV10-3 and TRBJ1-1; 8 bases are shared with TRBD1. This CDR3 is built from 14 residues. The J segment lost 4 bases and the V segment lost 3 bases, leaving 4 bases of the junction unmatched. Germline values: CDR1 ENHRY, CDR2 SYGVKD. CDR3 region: CAISDRGRVTEAFF. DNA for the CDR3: TGTGCCATCAGTGACAGGGGGCGGGTCACTGAAGCTTTCTTT.

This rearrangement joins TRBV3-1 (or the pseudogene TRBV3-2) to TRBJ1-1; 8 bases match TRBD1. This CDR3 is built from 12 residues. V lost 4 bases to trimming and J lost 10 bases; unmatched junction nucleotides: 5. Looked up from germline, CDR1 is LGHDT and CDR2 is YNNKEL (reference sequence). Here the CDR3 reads CASSPGGERAFF. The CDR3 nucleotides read TGTGCCAGCAGCCCAGGGGGCGAAAGAGCTTTCTTT.

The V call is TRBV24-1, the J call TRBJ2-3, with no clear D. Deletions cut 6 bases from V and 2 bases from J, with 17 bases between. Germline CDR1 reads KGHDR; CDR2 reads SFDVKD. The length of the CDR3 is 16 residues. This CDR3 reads CATSPSHTHATDTQYF. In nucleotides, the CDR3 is TGTGCCACCAGTCCGTCCCACACCCACGCCACAGATACGCAGTATTTT.

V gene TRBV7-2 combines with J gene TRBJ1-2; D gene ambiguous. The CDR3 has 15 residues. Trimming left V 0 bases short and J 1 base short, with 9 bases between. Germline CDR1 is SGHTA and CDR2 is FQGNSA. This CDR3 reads CASSLAAVDNYGYTF. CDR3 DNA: TGTGCCAGCAGCTTAGCCGCGGTAGATAACTATGGCTACACCTTC. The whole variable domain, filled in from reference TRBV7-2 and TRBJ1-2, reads GAGVSQSPSNKVTEKGKDVELRCDPISGHTALYWYRQSLGQGLEFLIYFQGNSAPDKSGLPSDRFSAERTGGSVSTLTIQRTQQEDSAVYLCASSLAAVDNYGYTFGSGTRLTVV.

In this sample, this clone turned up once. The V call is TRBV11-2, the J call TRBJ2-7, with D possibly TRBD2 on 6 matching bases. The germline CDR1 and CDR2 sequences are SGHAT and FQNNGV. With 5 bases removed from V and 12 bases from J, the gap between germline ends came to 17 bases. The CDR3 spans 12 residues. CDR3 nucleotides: TGTGCCAGCAGCCTTGGAGGGCTAGCGCCGTACTTC. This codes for CASSLGGLAPYF.

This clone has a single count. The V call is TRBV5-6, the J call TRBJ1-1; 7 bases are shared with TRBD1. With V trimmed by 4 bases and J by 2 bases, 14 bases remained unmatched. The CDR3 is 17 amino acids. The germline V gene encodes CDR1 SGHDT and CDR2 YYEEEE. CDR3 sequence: CASSPGGMAGGNTEAFF. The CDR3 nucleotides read TGTGCCAGCAGCCCAGGGGGGATGGCAGGGGGAAACACTGAAGCTTTCTTT.

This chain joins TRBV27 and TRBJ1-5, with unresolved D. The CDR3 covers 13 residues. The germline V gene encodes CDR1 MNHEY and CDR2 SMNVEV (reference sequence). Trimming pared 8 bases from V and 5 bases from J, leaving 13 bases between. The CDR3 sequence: CASSREGHQPQHF. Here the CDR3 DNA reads TGTGCCAGCTCTAGGGAGGGCCATCAGCCCCAGCATTTT.

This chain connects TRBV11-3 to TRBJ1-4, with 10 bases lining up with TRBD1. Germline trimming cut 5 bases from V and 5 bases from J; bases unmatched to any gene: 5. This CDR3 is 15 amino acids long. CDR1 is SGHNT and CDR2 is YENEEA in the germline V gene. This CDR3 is CASSGGTGVNEKLFF. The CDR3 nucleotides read TGTGCCAGCAGCGGGGGGACAGGGGTGAATGAAAAACTGTTTTTT.

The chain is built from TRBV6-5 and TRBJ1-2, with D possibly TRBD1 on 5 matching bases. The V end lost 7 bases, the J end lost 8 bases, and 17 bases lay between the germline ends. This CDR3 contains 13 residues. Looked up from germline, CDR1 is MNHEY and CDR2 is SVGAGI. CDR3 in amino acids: CASNHGGGYGYTF. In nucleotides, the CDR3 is TGTGCCAGCAATCACGGGGGGGGTTACGGCTACACCTTC.

The CDR3 nucleotides are TGTGCCAGTAGTACCAGGGACAGCCAGAAAGCTTTCTTT. It yields the protein CASSTRDSQKAFF. V and J are TRBV19 and TRBJ1-1, with 7 bases matching TRBD1. V was clipped by 4 bases and J by 9 bases; unmatched bases: 8. The CDR3 spans 13 residues. CDR1 is LNHDA, CDR2 SQIVND, per germline (reference sequence).